The 5 T cell receptor beta chains reported below all come from one sample, sequenced in a study of OX40 agonist ivuxolimab in advanced cancers. Libraries were prepared by immunoSEQ multiplex PCR; TCRdb keeps only in-frame clonotypes and omits some of them. The table has 55,000 to 85,000 clones, approximately 90% seen once. Material: CD4+ or CD8+ T cells sorted from blood, obtained in a trial of the OX40 agonist ivuxolimab. These receptor sequences come from an adult with an advanced solid tumor such as melanoma, head and neck, liver or kidney cancer.

The chain links TRBV7-9 to TRBJ1-2, with 8 bases aligning to TRBD1. Germline V CDR1 and CDR2: SEHNR, FQNEAQ (reference sequence). This CDR3 spans 19 amino acids. J was trimmed by 5 bases and V by 5 bases; bases with no gene match: 22. The CDR3 loop is CASSPGGLQGPQMGYGYTF. Written as DNA, the CDR3 is TGTGCCAGCAGCCCAGGGGGCTTACAGGGGCCTCAAATGGGTTATGGCTACACCTTC.

V and J are TRBV5-1 and TRBJ2-6, with a possible D match to TRBD1 (6 bases). V was clipped by 1 base and J by 4 bases, with 21 bases between them. This CDR3 comprises 19 residues. CDR1 and CDR2 (germline): SGHRS, YFSETQ. The CDR3 reads CASSLWIGSQGAGANVLTF. The CDR3 DNA follows: TGCGCCAGCAGCTTGTGGATAGGCTCACAGGGTGCAGGGGCCAACGTCCTGACTTTC.

V usage is TRBV6-5 and J usage is TRBJ2-7; 9 bases agree with TRBD2. The CDR3 spans 15 residues. Germline loops: CDR1 MNHEY, CDR2 SVGAGI. Losses at the gene ends were 5 bases for V and 3 bases for J; bases not matched to a gene: 8. CDR3 DNA: TGTGCCAGCAGTCGCGGGGGGGCCAGCGACTACGAGCAGTACTTC. Its translation: CASSRGGASDYEQYF.

The chain uses TRBV18 and TRBJ2-1, with a weak D call TRBD1 (6 bases). Germline assignment: CDR1 KGHSH and CDR2 LQKENI. The length of the CDR3 is 16 residues. V lost 0 bases and J lost 1, with 10 bases in between. CDR3 sequence reads: CASSPPAQGSYNEQFF. DNA for the CDR3: TGTGCCAGCTCACCACCAGCACAGGGTTCCTACAATGAGCAGTTCTTC.

The chain uses TRBV18 and TRBJ1-2; a weak D match, TRBD1 (5 bases). Germline loops: CDR1 KGHSH, CDR2 LQKENI. Trimming took 3 bases from V and 5 from J, leaving 13 bases between them. CDR3 length equals 14 residues. The CDR3 DNA reads as TGTGCCAGCTCACCGTCCGCAAGGGGATATGGCTACACCTTC. Encoded protein: CASSPSARGYGYTF.